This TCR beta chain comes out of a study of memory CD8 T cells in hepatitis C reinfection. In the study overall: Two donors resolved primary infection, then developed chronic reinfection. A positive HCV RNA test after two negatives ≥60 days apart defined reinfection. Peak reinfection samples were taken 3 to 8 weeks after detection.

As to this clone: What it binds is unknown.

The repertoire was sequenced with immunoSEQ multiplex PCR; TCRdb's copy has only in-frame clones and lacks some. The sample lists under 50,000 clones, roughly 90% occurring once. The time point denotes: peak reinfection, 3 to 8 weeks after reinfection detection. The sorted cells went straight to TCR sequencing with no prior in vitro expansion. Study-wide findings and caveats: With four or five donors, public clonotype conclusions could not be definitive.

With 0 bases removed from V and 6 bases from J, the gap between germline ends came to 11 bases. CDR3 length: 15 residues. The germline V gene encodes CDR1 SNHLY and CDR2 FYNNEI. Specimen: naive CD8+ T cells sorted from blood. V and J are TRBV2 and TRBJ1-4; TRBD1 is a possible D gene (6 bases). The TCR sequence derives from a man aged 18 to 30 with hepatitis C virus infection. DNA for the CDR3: TGTGCCAGCAGTGAAGCGCCCAGGGGCGATGAAAAACTGTTTTTT. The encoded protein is CASSEAPRGDEKLFF.